Each of the 15 T cell receptor beta chains below was sequenced from the same sample in a study of cytomegalovirus exposure and HLA in healthy donors. A multiplex PCR was run with 60 Vbeta primers and 13 Jbeta primers. TCRdb keeps only in-frame clones here, not all; method: immunoSEQ multiplex PCR. The profile shows about 43,000 clones, 70% to 80% of them singletons. The sequenced material came from PBMCs. These receptors all stem from a man aged 25 to 40 in good health and CMV-seronegative.

J is TRBJ2-7 and V is TRBV7-2, with 7 nucleotides matching TRBD1. The CDR3 totals 17 residues. The germline V gene encodes CDR1 SGHTA and CDR2 FQGNSA. J lost 1 base, V lost 5 bases, and 14 bases had no gene match. The CDR3 is CASSPFRIRTGSYEQYF. The CDR3 DNA follows: TGTGCCAGCAGCCCATTTAGAATTAGGACAGGTTCCTACGAGCAGTACTTC.

As for this clone: The sample holds other DNA sequences that translate to the same CDR3. This sequence joins TRBV29-1 and TRBJ1-2, with D possibly matching TRBD1 (5 bases). Deletions cut 3 bases from V and 5 bases from J, with 13 bases between. Germline lookup yields CDR1 SQVTM and CDR2 ANQGSEA. This CDR3 region has 13 residues. Here the CDR3 reads CSVELGGGYGYTF. CDR3 nucleotides: TGCAGCGTTGAGTTGGGCGGGGGTTATGGCTACACCTTC.

The gene calls are TRBV27 and TRBJ1-5; D possibly corresponds to TRBD1 (6 bases). In germline, CDR1 is MNHEY, CDR2 SMNVEV (reference sequence). Deletions cut 1 base from V and 7 bases from J, with 14 bases between. This CDR3 has 15 residues. The CDR3 loop reads CASSLWGGVGQPQHF. CDR3 DNA: TGTGCCAGCAGTTTATGGGGGGGCGTTGGCCAGCCCCAGCATTTT.

This chain connects TRBV2 to TRBJ1-2; 8 bases fit TRBD1. Unmatched junction bases numbered 14, after V lost 5 bases and J lost 0 bases. The CDR3 runs to 18 residues. The germline CDR1 and CDR2 sequences are SNHLY and FYNNEI. The CDR3: CASSYRDRRITANYGYTF. DNA of the CDR3: TGTGCCAGCAGTTACCGGGACAGGCGAATTACTGCTAACTATGGCTACACCTTC.

The chain is built from TRBV6-6 and TRBJ2-3; TRBD2 agrees at 11 bases. Germline CDR1 is MNHNY and CDR2 is SVGAGI (reference sequence). The V and J ends lost 6 bases and 8 bases, in that order; junction bases with no gene match: 7. The CDR3 is made up of 14 amino acids. CDR3 region: CASRLSGRAPTQYF. The CDR3 DNA follows: TGTGCCAGCAGACTTAGCGGGAGGGCCCCTACGCAGTATTTT.

The chain employs TRBV5-1 and TRBJ2-7, with 8 bases aligning to TRBD2. The V gene end was trimmed by 7 bases and the J gene end by 4 bases; junction bases not matched to a gene: 10. This CDR3 contains 14 residues. Germline-derived CDR1 and CDR2 are SGHRS and YFSETQ. CDR3 protein: CASGPGSSGYEQYF. CDR3 coding DNA: TGCGCCAGCGGACCAGGGTCTAGCGGGTACGAGCAGTACTTC.

The V gene is TRBV7-2, the J gene TRBJ2-7; no clear D gene. Deletions cut 1 base from V and 2 bases from J, with 9 bases between. CDR3 length equals 14 residues. Germline V gives CDR1 SGHTA, CDR2 FQGNSA. CDR3 in amino acids: CASSLGPLAYEQYF. As DNA, the CDR3 is TGTGCCAGCAGCTTAGGCCCCTTAGCCTACGAGCAGTACTTC. Full variable domain (rest looked up from reference TRBV7-2 and TRBJ2-7): GAGVSQSPSNKVTEKGKDVELRCDPISGHTALYWYRQSLGQGLEFLIYFQGNSAPDKSGLPSDRFSAERTGGSVSTLTIQRTQQEDSAVYLCASSLGPLAYEQYFGPGTRLTVT.

The V gene is TRBV6-5, the J gene TRBJ2-7; 8 nucleotides line up with TRBD2. Germline CDR1 reads MNHEY; CDR2 reads SVGAGI. Unmatched junction bases numbered 11, after V lost 6 bases and J lost 4 bases. The CDR3 sequence is 15 residues long. The CDR3 region has the DNA TGTGCCAGCAGCAACCGGGGGGGTGGAACTTACGAGCAGTACTTC. Translation gives CASSNRGGGTYEQYF.

This chain uses TRBV6-1 with TRBJ1-6, with D hard to call. V lost 2 bases to trimming and J lost 4 bases, with 6 bases between them. This CDR3 has 14 residues. Germline loops: CDR1 MNHNS, CDR2 SASEGT. CDR3 protein: CASSEKQYNSPLHF. CDR3 nucleotide sequence: TGTGCCAGCAGTGAAAAACAGTATAATTCACCCCTCCACTTT.

The chain links TRBV27 to TRBJ1-5; the match to TRBD1 covers 9 bases. This CDR3 spans 14 amino acids. Unmatched junction bases numbered 3, after V lost 6 bases and J lost 3 bases. Germline CDR1 is MNHEY and CDR2 is SMNVEV (reference sequence). CDR3 sequence reads: CASSRTGDNQPQHF. The CDR3 DNA is TGTGCCAGCAGCCGGACAGGGGACAATCAGCCCCAGCATTTT.

This clone was detected a few times. This chain uses TRBV6-6 with TRBJ1-2; the D is unclear. The CDR3 runs to 14 residues. Germline V gene sequence: CDR1 MNHNY, CDR2 SVGAGI (reference sequence). The V end was cut by 6 bases, the J end by 4 bases, with 15 bases between. The CDR3 sequence is CASRSTPNSYGYTF. CDR3 DNA: TGTGCCAGCAGATCCACCCCCAACTCCTATGGCTACACCTTC.

The chain recombines TRBV7-9 with TRBJ2-7; the D gene is possibly TRBD2 (5 bases). Looked up from germline, CDR1 is SEHNR and CDR2 is FQNEAQ (reference sequence). The ends were cut back, 9 bases at V and 1 base at J, with 10 bases in the middle. CDR3 length: 12 amino acids. The CDR3 sequence: CASRRGSYEQYF. DNA of the CDR3: TGTGCCAGTCGACGGGGTTCCTACGAGCAGTACTTC.

This clone appeared once. The genes are TRBV28 and TRBJ1-2; 9 bases align to TRBD1. V was pared by 5 bases and J by 8 bases, with 9 bases of the junction left unmatched. The germline V gene has CDR1 MDHEN and CDR2 SYDVKM. CDR3 length equals 14 residues. The CDR3 DNA reads TGTGCCAGCAGTCTCACAGGGGGCGACCGCGGCTACACCTTC. Encoded protein: CASSLTGGDRGYTF.

V usage is TRBV10-1 and J usage is TRBJ2-2; D is perhaps TRBD2 (6 bases). Germline CDR1 and CDR2: WNHNN and SYGVQD (reference sequence). CDR3 size: 14 residues. V was clipped by 2 bases and J by 6 bases, with 10 bases between them. The DNA of the CDR3 is TGCGCCAGCAGTGAGCGGGAGTTGGCCGGGGAGCTGTTTTTT. As protein: CASSERELAGELFF.

In its sample, this clone was seen a few times. V usage is TRBV29-1 and J usage is TRBJ2-7, with 9 bases fitting TRBD1. The CDR3 has 14 amino acids. V shed 7 bases, J shed 4 bases, and the junction held 11 bases outside the gene matches. CDR1 SQVTM and CDR2 ANQGSEA come from the germline V gene. The chain's CDR3 is CSAYGWDREYEQYF. The CDR3 DNA reads as TGCAGCGCCTACGGCTGGGACAGGGAGTACGAGCAGTACTTC.